Following are 3 T cell receptor beta chains from one sample sequenced in a study of T cells expressing NK-cell markers (dated by TCRdb to the early 2020s). The library was built by means of 5' RACE. These reads were obtained on an Illumina HiSeq 2000. TCRdb reprocessed the reads; each CDR3 protein sequence makes one entry, and DNA is unavailable. This sample's table contains 350,000 to 400,000 distinct CDR3 sequences. 9.5% to 12% of the sample rests with the top ten. What was sequenced was blood T cells: a sorted CD56 or NKG2C T cell subset, CD4+ or CD8+ T cells, or bulk PBMC T cells (not recorded which). These receptors all come from a woman in her 50s in good health. Donor details come from another sample of the same person, matched by shared clones.

The V and J genes are TRBV12-3 or TRBV12-4 and TRBJ2-3; TCRdb selects TRBD2, and the lack of DNA leaves this call unchecked. This CDR3 has 17 amino acids. The CDR3 protein is CASSLRLAGSGTDTQYF.

This chain joins TRBV4-1 and TRBJ2-6; the TCRdb call, TRBD2, lacks DNA for checking. The CDR3 has 16 residues. CDR1 and CDR2 (germline): MGHRA, YSYEKL. This CDR3 reads CASSQALGFGANVLTF.

The chain uses TRBV5-1 and TRBJ2-3. In germline, CDR1 is SGHRS, CDR2 YFSETQ. This CDR3 contains 15 residues. CDR3 in amino acids: CASTSKGFSTDTQYF.